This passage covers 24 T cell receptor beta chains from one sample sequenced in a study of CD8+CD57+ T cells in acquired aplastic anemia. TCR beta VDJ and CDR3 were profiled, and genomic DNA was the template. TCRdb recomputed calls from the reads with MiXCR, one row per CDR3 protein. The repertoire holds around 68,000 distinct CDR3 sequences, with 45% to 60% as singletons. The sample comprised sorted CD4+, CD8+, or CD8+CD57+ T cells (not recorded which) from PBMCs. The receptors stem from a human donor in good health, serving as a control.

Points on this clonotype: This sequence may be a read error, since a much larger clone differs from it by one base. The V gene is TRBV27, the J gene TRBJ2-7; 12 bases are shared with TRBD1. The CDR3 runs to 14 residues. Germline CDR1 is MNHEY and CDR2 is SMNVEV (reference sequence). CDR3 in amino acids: CTSSPGTGGNEQYF. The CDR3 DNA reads TGTACCAGCAGCCCCGGGACAGGGGGCAATGAGCAGTACTTC.

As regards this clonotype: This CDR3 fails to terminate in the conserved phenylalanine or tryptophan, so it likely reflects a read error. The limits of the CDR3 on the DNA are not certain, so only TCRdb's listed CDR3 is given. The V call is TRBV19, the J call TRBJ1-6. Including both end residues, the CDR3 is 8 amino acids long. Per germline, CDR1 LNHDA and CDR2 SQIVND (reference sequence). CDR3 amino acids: CASSLAHM.

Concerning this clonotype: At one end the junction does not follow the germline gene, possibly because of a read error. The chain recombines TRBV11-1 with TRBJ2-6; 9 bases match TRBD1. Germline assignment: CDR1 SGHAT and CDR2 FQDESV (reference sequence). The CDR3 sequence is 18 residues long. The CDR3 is CAGSPWTGDVAGANVLTF. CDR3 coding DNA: TGTGCCGGCAGCCCATGGACAGGGGATGTTGCTGGGGCCAACGTCCTGACTTTC.

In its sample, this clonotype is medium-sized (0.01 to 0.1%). CDR3 loop: CSARDLGQGSHEQYF. As DNA, the CDR3 is TGCAGTGCTAGAGATCTGGGACAGGGGAGCCACGAGCAGTACTTC. The chain recombines TRBV20-1 with TRBJ2-7; 10 bases are shared with TRBD1. Trimming at V came to 0 bases and at J to 5 bases, leaving 7 bases not matched to a gene. Germline V gene lookup returns CDR1 DFQATT and CDR2 SNEGSKA (reference sequence). The CDR3 runs to 15 residues.

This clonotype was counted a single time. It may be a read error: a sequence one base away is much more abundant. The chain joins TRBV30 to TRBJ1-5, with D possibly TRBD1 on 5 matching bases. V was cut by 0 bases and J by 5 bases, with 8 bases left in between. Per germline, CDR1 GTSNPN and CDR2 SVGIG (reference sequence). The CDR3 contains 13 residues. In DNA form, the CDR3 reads TGTGCCTGGAGTGTAAGGGGCTATCAGCCCCAGCATTTT. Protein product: CAWSVRGYQPQHF.

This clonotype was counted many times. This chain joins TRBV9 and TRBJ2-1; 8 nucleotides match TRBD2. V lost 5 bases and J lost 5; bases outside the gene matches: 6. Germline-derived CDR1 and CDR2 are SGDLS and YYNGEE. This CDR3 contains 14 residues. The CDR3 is CASRPPGGNNEQFF. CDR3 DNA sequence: TGTGCCAGCAGGCCTCCGGGAGGGAACAATGAGCAGTTCTTC.

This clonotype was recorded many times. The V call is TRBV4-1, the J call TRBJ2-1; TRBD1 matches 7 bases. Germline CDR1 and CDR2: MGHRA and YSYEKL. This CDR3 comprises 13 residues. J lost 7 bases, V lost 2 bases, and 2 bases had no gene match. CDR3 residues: CASSQTGVNEQFF. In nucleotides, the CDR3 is TGCGCCAGCAGCCAAACAGGGGTGAATGAGCAGTTCTTC.

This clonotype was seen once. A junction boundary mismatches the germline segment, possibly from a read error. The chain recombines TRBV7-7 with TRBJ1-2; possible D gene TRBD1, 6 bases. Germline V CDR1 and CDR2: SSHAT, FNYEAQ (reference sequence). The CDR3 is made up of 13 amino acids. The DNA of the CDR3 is TGTGCTAGCAGCCCTCTGGACAGCTATGGCTACACCTTC. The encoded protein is CASSPLDSYGYTF. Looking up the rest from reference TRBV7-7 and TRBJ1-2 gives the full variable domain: GAGVSQSPRYKVTKRGQDVTLRCDPISSHATLYWYQQALGQGPEFLTYFNYEAQPDKSGLPSDRFSAERPEGSISTLTIQRTEQRDSAMYRCASSPLDSYGYTFGSGTRLTVV.

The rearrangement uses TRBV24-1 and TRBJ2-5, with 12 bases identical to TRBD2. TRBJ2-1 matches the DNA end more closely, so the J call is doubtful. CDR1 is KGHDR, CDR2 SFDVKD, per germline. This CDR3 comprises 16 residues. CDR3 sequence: CATSAHLAGGQETQFF. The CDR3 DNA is TGTGCCACCAGTGCCCACCTAGCGGGGGGGCAAGAGACCCAGTTCTTC.

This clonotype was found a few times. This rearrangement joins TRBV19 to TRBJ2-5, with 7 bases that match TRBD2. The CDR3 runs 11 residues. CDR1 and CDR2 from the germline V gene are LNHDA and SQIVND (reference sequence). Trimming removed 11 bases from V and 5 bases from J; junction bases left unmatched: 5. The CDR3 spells CASKGGETQYF. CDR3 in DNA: TGTGCCTCCAAGGGAGGGGAGACCCAGTACTTC.

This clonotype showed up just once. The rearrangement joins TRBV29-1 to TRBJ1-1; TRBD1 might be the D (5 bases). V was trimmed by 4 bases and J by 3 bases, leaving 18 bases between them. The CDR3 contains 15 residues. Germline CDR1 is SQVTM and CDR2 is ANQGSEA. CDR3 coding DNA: TGCAGCGTTGCCTTGGACCCCGGGGCCTACACTGAAGCTTTCTTT. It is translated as CSVALDPGAYTEAFF. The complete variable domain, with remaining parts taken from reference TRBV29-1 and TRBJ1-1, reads SAVISQKPSRDICQRGTSLTIQCQVDSQVTMMFWYRQQPGQSLTLIATANQGSEATYESGFVIDKFPISRPNLTFSTLTVSNMSPEDSSIYLCSVALDPGAYTEAFFGQGTRLTVV.

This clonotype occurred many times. As DNA, the CDR3 is TGTGCCAGCAGCTCCCCCGGGGGCCGACAGGGGGAGCAAGAGACCCAGTACTTC. It encodes CASSSPGGRQGEQETQYF. V usage is TRBV7-9 and J usage is TRBJ2-5; 9 positions agree with TRBD1. The ends lost 4 bases at V and 2 bases at J; junction bases unmatched: 14. The germline gives CDR1 SEHNR, CDR2 FQNEAQ (reference sequence). This CDR3 spans 18 amino acids.

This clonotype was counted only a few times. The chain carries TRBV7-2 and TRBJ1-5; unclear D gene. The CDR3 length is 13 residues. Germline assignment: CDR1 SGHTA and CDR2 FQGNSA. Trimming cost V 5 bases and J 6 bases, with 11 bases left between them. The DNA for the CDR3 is TGTGCCAGCAGCCTACGGGTCGGTCAGCCCCAGCATTTT. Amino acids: CASSLRVGQPQHF.

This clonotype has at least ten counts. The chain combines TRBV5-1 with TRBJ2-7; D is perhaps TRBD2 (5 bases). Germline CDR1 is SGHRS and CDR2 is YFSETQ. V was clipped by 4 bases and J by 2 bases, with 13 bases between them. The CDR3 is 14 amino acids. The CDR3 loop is CASSGLSGPYEQYF. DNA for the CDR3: TGCGCCAGCAGCGGACTTTCCGGACCCTACGAGCAGTACTTC. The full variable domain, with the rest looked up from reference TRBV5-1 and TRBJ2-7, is KAGVTQTPRYLIKTRGQQVTLSCSPISGHRSVSWYQQTPGQGLQFLFEYFSETQRNKGNFPGRFSGRQFSNSRSEMNVSTLELGDSALYLCASSGLSGPYEQYFGPGTRLTVT.

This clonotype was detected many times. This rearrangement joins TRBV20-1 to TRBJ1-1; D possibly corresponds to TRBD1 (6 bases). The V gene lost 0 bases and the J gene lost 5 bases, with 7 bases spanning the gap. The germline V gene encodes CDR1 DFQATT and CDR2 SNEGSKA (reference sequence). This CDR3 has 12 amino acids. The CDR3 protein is CSARDRGTEAFF. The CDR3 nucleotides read TGCAGTGCTAGAGACAGGGGTACTGAAGCTTTCTTT.

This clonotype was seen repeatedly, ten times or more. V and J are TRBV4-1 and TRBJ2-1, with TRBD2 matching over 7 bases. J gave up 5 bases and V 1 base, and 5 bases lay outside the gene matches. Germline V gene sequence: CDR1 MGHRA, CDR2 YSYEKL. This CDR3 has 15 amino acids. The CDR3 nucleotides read TGCGCCAGCAGCCAAGGGCTAGCGGCGAACAATGAGCAGTTCTTC. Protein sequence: CASSQGLAANNEQFF.

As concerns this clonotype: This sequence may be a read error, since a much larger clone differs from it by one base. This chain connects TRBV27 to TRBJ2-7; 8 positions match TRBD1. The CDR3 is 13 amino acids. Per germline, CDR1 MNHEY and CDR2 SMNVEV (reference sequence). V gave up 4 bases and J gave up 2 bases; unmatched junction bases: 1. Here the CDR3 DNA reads TGTGCCAGCAGTTACAGGGGGGCCTACGAGCAGTACTTC. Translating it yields CASSYRGAYEQYF.

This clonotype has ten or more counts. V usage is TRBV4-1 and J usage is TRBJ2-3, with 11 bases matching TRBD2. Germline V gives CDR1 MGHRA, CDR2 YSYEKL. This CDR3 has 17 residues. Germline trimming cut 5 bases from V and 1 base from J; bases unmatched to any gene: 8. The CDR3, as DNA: TGCGCCAGCAGCATAGCGGGGGGGACGGACGGCACAGATACGCAGTATTTT. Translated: CASSIAGGTDGTDTQYF.

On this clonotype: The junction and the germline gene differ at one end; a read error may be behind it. This CDR3 reads CSVEDATEAFF. CDR3 DNA sequence: TGCAGCGTCGAAGACGCCACTGAAGCTTTCTTT. V is TRBV29-1 and J is TRBJ1-1; D unresolved. The CDR3 runs to 11 residues. From germline, CDR1 is SQVTM and CDR2 ANQGSEA.

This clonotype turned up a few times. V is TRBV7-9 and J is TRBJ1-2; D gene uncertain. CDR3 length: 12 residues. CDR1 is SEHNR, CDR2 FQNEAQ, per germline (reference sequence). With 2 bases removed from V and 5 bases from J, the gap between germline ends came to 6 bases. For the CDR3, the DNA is TGTGCCAGCAGCTTATCGGGGTATGGCTACACCTTC. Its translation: CASSLSGYGYTF.

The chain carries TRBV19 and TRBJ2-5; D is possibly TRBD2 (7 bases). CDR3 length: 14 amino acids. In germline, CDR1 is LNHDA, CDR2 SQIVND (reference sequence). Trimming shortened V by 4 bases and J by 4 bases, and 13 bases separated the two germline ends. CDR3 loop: CASSTRGAAETQYF. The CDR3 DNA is TGTGCCAGTAGTACCCGGGGGGCCGCAGAGACCCAGTACTTC.

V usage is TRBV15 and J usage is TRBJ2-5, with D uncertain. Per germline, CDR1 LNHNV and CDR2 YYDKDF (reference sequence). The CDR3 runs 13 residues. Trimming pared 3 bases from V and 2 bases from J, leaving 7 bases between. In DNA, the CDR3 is TGTGCCACCAGCAGGACAAAACAAGAGACCCAGTACTTC. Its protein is CATSRTKQETQYF.

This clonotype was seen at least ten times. CDR3 bases: TGTGCCAGCAGCGAAAATGAGACAGGGATTAGCAATCAGCCCCAGCATTTT. Protein: CASSENETGISNQPQHF. This rearrangement joins TRBV7-8 to TRBJ1-5, with TRBD1 identical over 7 bases. Germline CDR1 reads SGHVS; CDR2 reads FQNEAQ. The CDR3 covers 17 residues. The V gene end was trimmed by 5 bases and the J gene end by 0 bases; junction bases not matched to a gene: 10. The full variable domain, rest sourced from reference TRBV7-8 and TRBJ1-5, is GAGVSQSPRYKVAKRGQDVALRCDPISGHVSLFWYQQALGQGPEFLTYFQNEAQLDKSGLPSDRFFAERPEGSVSTLKIQRTQQEDSAVYLCASSENETGISNQPQHFGDGTRLSIL.

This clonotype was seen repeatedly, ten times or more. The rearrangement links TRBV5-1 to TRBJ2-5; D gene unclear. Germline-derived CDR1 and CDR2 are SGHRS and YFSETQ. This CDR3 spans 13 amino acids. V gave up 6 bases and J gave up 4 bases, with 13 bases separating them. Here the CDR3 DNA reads TGCGCCAGCACCCTGAGTCCGGGAGAGACCCAGTACTTC. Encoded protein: CASTLSPGETQYF.